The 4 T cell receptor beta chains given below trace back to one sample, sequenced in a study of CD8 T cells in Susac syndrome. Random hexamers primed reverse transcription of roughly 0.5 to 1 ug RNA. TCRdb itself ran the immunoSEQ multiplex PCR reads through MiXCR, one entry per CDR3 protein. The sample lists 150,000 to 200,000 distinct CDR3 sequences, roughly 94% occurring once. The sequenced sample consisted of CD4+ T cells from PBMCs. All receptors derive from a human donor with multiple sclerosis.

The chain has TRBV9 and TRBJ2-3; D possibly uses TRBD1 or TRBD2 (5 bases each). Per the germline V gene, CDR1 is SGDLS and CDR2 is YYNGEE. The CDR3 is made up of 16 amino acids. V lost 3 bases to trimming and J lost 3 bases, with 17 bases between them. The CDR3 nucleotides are TGTGCCAGCAGCGCCCAGGGAGCCGTAGGAACAGATACGCAGTATTTT. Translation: CASSAQGAVGTDTQYF.

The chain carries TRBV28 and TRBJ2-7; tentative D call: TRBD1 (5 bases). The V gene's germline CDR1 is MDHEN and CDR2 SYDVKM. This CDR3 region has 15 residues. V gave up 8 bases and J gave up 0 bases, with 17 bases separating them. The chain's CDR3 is CASVGGARSSYEQYF. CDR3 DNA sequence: TGTGCCAGCGTGGGTGGGGCTAGGAGCTCCTACGAGCAGTACTTC.

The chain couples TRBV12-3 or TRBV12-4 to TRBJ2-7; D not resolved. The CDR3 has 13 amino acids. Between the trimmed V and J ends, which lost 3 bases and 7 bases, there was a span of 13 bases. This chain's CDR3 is CASSFRIVGEQYF. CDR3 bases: TGTGCCAGCAGTTTTAGGATTGTCGGAGAGCAGTACTTC.

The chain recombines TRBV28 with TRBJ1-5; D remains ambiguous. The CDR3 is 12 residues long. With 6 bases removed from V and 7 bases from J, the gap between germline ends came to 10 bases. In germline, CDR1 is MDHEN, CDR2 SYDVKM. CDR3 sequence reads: CASRGSGQPQHF. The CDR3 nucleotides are TGTGCCAGCAGGGGGTCGGGGCAGCCCCAGCATTTT.